One sample yielded the 20 T cell receptor beta chains listed below, sequenced in a study of early T cells in non-severe SARS-CoV-2 infection. One entry per CDR3 protein results from TCRdb running MiXCR on the 5' RACE reads. The sample consists of 45,000 to 55,000 distinct CDR3 sequences, 11% of them appearing once. The sample consisted of whole blood. Every receptor here comes from an adult who was a healthcare worker with PCR-confirmed SARS-CoV-2 infection or an uninfected control (not recorded which).

The gene calls are TRBV28 and TRBJ1-2, with D unresolved. CDR3 length: 14 residues. Germline V lookup: CDR1 MDHEN, CDR2 SYDVKM. V lost 1 base, J lost 0 bases, and 6 bases lay in between. Here the CDR3 DNA reads TGTGCCAGCAGTTTATACGGCACTAACTATGGCTACACCTTC. This gives the protein CASSLYGTNYGYTF.

The rearrangement joins TRBV5-1 to TRBJ1-4; TRBD1 matches at 10 bases. Unmatched junction bases numbered 9, after V lost 4 bases and J lost 6 bases. This CDR3 has 16 amino acids. Germline CDR1 is SGHRS and CDR2 is YFSETQ. The DNA for the CDR3 is TGCGCCAGCAGCGGTCTGGGGACAGGGGCGGATGAAAAACTGTTTTTT. It is translated as CASSGLGTGADEKLFF.

This clonotype came up a few times. This chain connects TRBV28 to TRBJ2-7; TRBD1 aligns across 7 bases. There are 15 residues in the CDR3. J was trimmed by 2 bases and V by 2 bases; bases with no gene match: 6. Germline V gene sequence: CDR1 MDHEN, CDR2 SYDVKM. The CDR3 protein is CASSLAGTVTYEQYF. Here the CDR3 DNA reads TGTGCCAGCAGTTTAGCAGGGACAGTGACCTACGAGCAGTACTTC. Combining the CDR3 with reference TRBV28 and TRBJ2-7 gives the whole variable domain DVKVTQSSRYLVKRTGEKVFLECVQDMDHENMFWYRQDPGLGLRLIYFSYDVKMKEKGDIPEGYSVSREKKERFSLILESASTNQTSMYLCASSLAGTVTYEQYFGPGTRLTVT.

This clonotype was counted a few times. The J gene is TRBJ2-2, the V gene TRBV7-8; D not resolved. CDR3 length equals 13 residues. CDR1 SGHVS and CDR2 FQNEAQ come from the germline V gene. V lost 3 bases to trimming and J lost 5 bases, with 7 bases between them. The DNA for the CDR3 is TGTGCCAGCAGCTTGAGGAAAACCGGGGAGCTGTTTTTT. Its protein is CASSLRKTGELFF. Supplemented by reference TRBV7-8 and TRBJ2-2, the full variable domain reads GAGVSQSPRYKVAKRGQDVALRCDPISGHVSLFWYQQALGQGPEFLTYFQNEAQLDKSGLPSDRFFAERPEGSVSTLKIQRTQQEDSAVYLCASSLRKTGELFFGEGSRLTVL.

This clonotype was detected a few times. The chain carries TRBV12-3 or TRBV12-4 and TRBJ2-3, with TRBD2 as a possible D gene (6 bases). The CDR3 extends over 14 amino acids. V lost 10 bases, J lost 1 base, and 15 bases lay in between. The CDR3 DNA reads TGTGCCACCATAGCGTTAGCGGGCACAGATACGCAGTATTTT. Its translation is CATIALAGTDTQYF.

The CDR3 region is CASSLLTADTQYF. CDR3 sequence (DNA): TGCGCCAGCAGCTTGTTGACGGCAGATACGCAGTATTTT. The chain employs TRBV5-1 and TRBJ2-3; D is unclear. The CDR3 totals 13 residues. V lost 1 base and J lost 4, with 7 bases in between. Per the germline V gene, CDR1 is SGHRS and CDR2 is YFSETQ.

The V call is TRBV7-9, the J call TRBJ2-3, with D possibly TRBD2 on 6 matching bases. Trimming took 5 bases from V and 3 from J, leaving 18 bases between them. The CDR3 contains 16 residues. Germline V gene lookup returns CDR1 SEHNR and CDR2 FQNEAQ (reference sequence). The CDR3 spells CASSVRSGGRTDTQYF. The CDR3 nucleotides are TGTGCCAGCAGCGTGAGATCCGGGGGAAGGACAGATACGCAGTATTTT.

The chain joins TRBV10-2 to TRBJ2-3, with D possibly matching TRBD2 (5 bases). The length of the CDR3 is 14 residues. CDR1 is WSHSY, CDR2 SAAADI, per germline. With 3 bases removed from V and 4 bases from J, the gap between germline ends came to 11 bases. CDR3 DNA: TGCGCCAGCAGTGACCCCGGACTGTCAGATACGCAGTATTTT. It translates to CASSDPGLSDTQYF.

This clonotype turned up a few times. The J gene is TRBJ1-2, the V gene TRBV20-1; D remains unclear. The V end was cut by 0 bases, the J end by 6 bases, with 14 bases between. Germline loops: CDR1 DFQATT, CDR2 SNEGSKA (reference sequence). The CDR3 is 14 amino acids. The CDR3 bases are TGCAGTGCTAGAGATCCGACGAAAAGTGATGGCTACACCTTC. This codes for CSARDPTKSDGYTF.

The CDR3 DNA sequence: TGTGCCAGCAGCTTGGACGGGGGCCTCTCCTACGAGCAGTACTTC. It specifies CASSLDGGLSYEQYF. The chain combines TRBV5-6 with TRBJ2-7; TRBD1 or TRBD2 may be the D gene (6 bases each). This CDR3 contains 15 residues. Trimming cost V 0 bases and J 0 bases, with 10 bases left between them. CDR1 and CDR2 (germline): SGHDT, YYEEEE. The variable domain in full, completed from reference TRBV5-6 and TRBJ2-7, reads DAGVTQSPTHLIKTRGQQVTLRCSPKSGHDTVSWYQQALGQGPQFIFQYYEEEERQRGNFPDRFSGHQFPNYSSELNVNALLLGDSALYLCASSLDGGLSYEQYFGPGTRLTVT.

This clonotype has just a few counts. The chain combines TRBV3-1 with TRBJ1-2, with 7 bases lining up with TRBD1. V was pared by 8 bases and J by 4 bases, with 10 bases of the junction left unmatched. CDR3 length: 14 amino acids. Germline V CDR1 and CDR2: LGHDT, YNNKEL (reference sequence). The CDR3 is CASRGTADSYGYTF. In nucleotides, the CDR3 is TGTGCCAGCCGCGGGACAGCAGATTCCTATGGCTACACCTTC.

This clonotype was seen ten or more times. The chain employs TRBV20-1 and TRBJ2-7; 8 nucleotides line up with TRBD2. The V gene's germline CDR1 is DFQATT and CDR2 SNEGSKA (reference sequence). The CDR3 runs to 15 residues. J gave up 4 bases and V 6 bases, and 14 bases lay outside the gene matches. DNA for the CDR3: TGCAGTGCAACCGGAGGGAGCGGGAGTGTATACGAGCAGTACTTC. Protein sequence: CSATGGSGSVYEQYF.

The rearrangement links TRBV6-6 to TRBJ2-1; 10 bases fit TRBD2. The V gene end was trimmed by 2 bases and the J gene end by 9 bases; junction bases not matched to a gene: 7. Looked up from germline, CDR1 is MNHNY and CDR2 is SVGAGI (reference sequence). The CDR3 totals 15 residues. CDR3 in DNA: TGTGCCAGCAGTTACGATGCTAGCGGGGGATTTGAGCAGTTCTTC. Encoded protein: CASSYDASGGFEQFF.

This clonotype has only a few counts. This chain's CDR3 is CASSRERDQPQHF. The CDR3 DNA reads as TGTGCCAGCAGCCGGGAAAGGGATCAGCCCCAGCATTTT. The chain is built from TRBV2 and TRBJ1-5; unclear D gene. The CDR3 is 13 residues long. Germline CDR1 SNHLY, CDR2 FYNNEI. V lost 6 bases and J 5 bases, leaving 11 bases between the germline ends.

This clonotype has a count of ten or more. CDR3 sequence: CASSSQGNTDTQYF. The CDR3 DNA is TGTGCCAGCAGTTCCCAGGGGAACACAGATACGCAGTATTTT. The chain combines TRBV12-3 or TRBV12-4 with TRBJ2-3; D may be TRBD1 (6 bases). Trimming removed 4 bases at V and 2 bases at J, with 10 bases between. The CDR3 has 14 amino acids.

The rearrangement uses TRBV2 and TRBJ2-3, with D unresolved. The germline CDR1 and CDR2 sequences are SNHLY and FYNNEI. There are 13 residues in the CDR3. Trimming pared 7 bases from V and 1 base from J, leaving 9 bases between. CDR3 DNA sequence: TGTGCCAGCACCAGCGAGCGCACAGATACGCAGTATTTT. Translated: CASTSERTDTQYF.

V gene TRBV12-3 or TRBV12-4 combines with J gene TRBJ2-5, with 7 bases matching TRBD2. After removal of 3 bases from V and 9 bases from J, the junction contained 10 bases not matched to a gene. CDR3 length: 14 amino acids. CDR3 bases: TGTGCCAGCAGTTTCGGGGGGTCTCCCACCCCCCAGTACTTC. Protein: CASSFGGSPTPQYF.

J is TRBJ2-2 and V is TRBV15; D remains unclear. Deletions cut 8 bases from V and 1 base from J, with 11 bases between. The CDR3 has 14 residues. Germline loops: CDR1 LNHNV, CDR2 YYDKDF (reference sequence). The CDR3 coding sequence is TGTGCCACCGGGGAACGACTGAACACCGGGGAGCTGTTTTTT. Residues: CATGERLNTGELFF.

The J gene is TRBJ2-7, the V gene TRBV15; D call uncertain. V lost 5 bases and J lost 5, with 16 bases in between. This CDR3 comprises 14 residues. CDR1 and CDR2 (germline): LNHNV, YYDKDF (reference sequence). The CDR3 loop is CATSPPLRGNEQYF. CDR3 DNA: TGTGCCACCAGCCCTCCCCTGAGAGGTAACGAGCAGTACTTC. Combining the CDR3 with reference TRBV15 and TRBJ2-7 gives the whole variable domain DAMVIQNPRYQVTQFGKPVTLSCSQTLNHNVMYWYQQKSSQAPKLLFHYYDKDFNNEADTPDNFQSRRPNTSFCFLDIRSPGLGDTAMYLCATSPPLRGNEQYFGPGTRLTVT.

This sequence joins TRBV6-5 and TRBJ2-2; D is perhaps TRBD1 (6 bases). Germline loops: CDR1 MNHEY, CDR2 SVGAGI. The V gene lost 2 bases and the J gene lost 5 bases, with 9 bases spanning the gap. The CDR3 covers 14 residues. The CDR3 sequence: CASSYDRHTGELFF. CDR3 nucleotides: TGTGCCAGCAGTTACGACAGGCATACCGGGGAGCTGTTTTTT.